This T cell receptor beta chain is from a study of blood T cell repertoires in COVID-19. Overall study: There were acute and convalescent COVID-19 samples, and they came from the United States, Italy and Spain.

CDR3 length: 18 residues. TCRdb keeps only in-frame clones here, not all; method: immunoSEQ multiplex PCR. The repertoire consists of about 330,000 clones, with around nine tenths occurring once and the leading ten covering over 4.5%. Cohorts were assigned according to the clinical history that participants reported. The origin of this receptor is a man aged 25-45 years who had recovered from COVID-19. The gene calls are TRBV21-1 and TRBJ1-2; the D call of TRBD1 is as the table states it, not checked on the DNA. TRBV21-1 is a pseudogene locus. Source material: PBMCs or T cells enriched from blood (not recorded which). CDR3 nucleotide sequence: TGTGCCAGCAGCAAAAGTGGACAGGAAACATTAGCTAACTATGGCTACACCTTC. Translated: CASSKSGQETLANYGYTF.